One and the same sample provided the 32 T cell receptor beta chains below, sequenced in a study of OX40 agonist ivuxolimab in advanced cancers. TCRdb's copy holds only in-frame clones and misses some; the assay was immunoSEQ multiplex PCR. The sample records some 130,000 clones, 85% to 90% being singletons. The material was CD4+ or CD8+ T cells sorted from blood, obtained in a trial of the OX40 agonist ivuxolimab. These receptors came from an adult with an advanced solid tumor such as melanoma, head and neck, liver or kidney cancer.

The chain is built from TRBV2 and TRBJ1-2; D is perhaps TRBD1 (5 bases). V gave up 9 bases and J gave up 0 bases, with 17 bases separating them. This CDR3 has 15 amino acids. Germline V gives CDR1 SNHLY, CDR2 FYNNEI. For the CDR3, the DNA is TGTGCCAGTGAAGGGGCCACGGCCGCTAACTATGGCTACACCTTC. Protein product: CASEGATAANYGYTF.

This chain uses TRBV7-2 with TRBJ2-3; D remains unclear. The V and J ends lost 3 bases and 2 bases respectively, with 12 bases between them. Germline-derived CDR1 and CDR2 are SGHTA and FQGNSA. There are 15 residues in the CDR3. The DNA for the CDR3 is TGTGCCAGCAGCTTTCGGCAGGTGTACACAGATACGCAGTATTTT. Its translation is CASSFRQVYTDTQYF.

The chain is built from TRBV19 and TRBJ1-2; 7 positions match TRBD1. Germline CDR1 is LNHDA and CDR2 is SQIVND (reference sequence). Trimming took 8 bases from V and 8 from J; bases not matched to a gene: 8. This CDR3 is 12 amino acids long. CDR3 DNA: TGTGCCAGTGCGGGAGGGGACAGCGGCTACACCTTC. Residues: CASAGGDSGYTF.

V gene TRBV6-1 combines with J gene TRBJ2-7; a possible D gene is TRBD2 (6 bases). Germline V gene data show CDR1 as MNHNS and CDR2 as SASEGT. V was trimmed by 8 bases and J by 2 bases, leaving 13 bases between them. This CDR3 contains 13 residues. CDR3 sequence (DNA): TGTGCCAGCGTTCGAGGCGGGGCCTACGAGCAGTACTTC. The encoded protein is CASVRGGAYEQYF.

This clone was detected only once. The chain carries TRBV5-1 and TRBJ2-7; possibly TRBD2 for D (6 bases). V was cut by 0 bases and J by 0 bases, with 7 bases left in between. This CDR3 region has 14 residues. Per the germline V gene, CDR1 is SGHRS and CDR2 is YFSETQ. Here the CDR3 reads CASSLAGSSYEQYF. CDR3 DNA: TGCGCCAGCAGCTTGGCCGGGAGCTCCTACGAGCAGTACTTC.

The genes are TRBV28 and TRBJ1-3, with 11 bases fitting TRBD1. This CDR3 contains 15 residues. Unmatched junction bases numbered 4, after V lost 5 bases and J lost 4 bases. Germline CDR1 is MDHEN and CDR2 is SYDVKM. The CDR3 DNA sequence: TGTGCCAGCAGTCCCGGACAGGGGGCAGGAAACACCATATATTTT. Protein: CASSPGQGAGNTIYF.

The rearrangement uses TRBV7-2 and TRBJ2-3; D unclear. Trimming shortened V by 5 bases and J by 2 bases, and 8 bases separated the two germline ends. Germline values: CDR1 SGHTA, CDR2 FQGNSA. This CDR3 spans 13 amino acids. The CDR3 DNA sequence: TGTGCCAGCAGCCCCAGTATCACAGATACGCAGTATTTT. Amino acid sequence: CASSPSITDTQYF.

The V and J genes are TRBV7-2 and TRBJ2-5, with D perhaps TRBD1 (5 bases). V was pared by 3 bases and J by 1 base, with 9 bases between. The CDR3 is 14 residues long. Per the germline V gene, CDR1 is SGHTA and CDR2 is FQGNSA. CDR3 sequence: CASSFQGAQETQYF. In DNA, the CDR3 is TGTGCCAGCAGCTTCCAGGGTGCCCAAGAGACCCAGTACTTC.

This chain links TRBV10-2 with TRBJ2-1; 14 bases agree with TRBD2. V was clipped by 6 bases and J by 5 bases; unmatched bases: 12. Looked up from germline, CDR1 is WSHSY and CDR2 is SAAADI. The CDR3 spans 18 residues. Written as DNA, the CDR3 is TGCGCCAGCAGAGGGGGGACTAGCGGGGGAAAGGGGCACAATGAGCAGTTCTTC. Translation: CASRGGTSGGKGHNEQFF.

This clone was counted once. This chain joins TRBV9 and TRBJ2-3, with 9 bases that match TRBD2. The V gene end was trimmed by 0 bases and the J gene end by 1 base; junction bases not matched to a gene: 3. The germline CDR1 and CDR2 sequences are SGDLS and YYNGEE. This CDR3 contains 16 residues. Here the CDR3 reads CASSVGPSGGTDTQYF. As DNA, the CDR3 is TGTGCCAGCAGCGTAGGACCTAGCGGGGGCACAGATACGCAGTATTTT.

The rearrangement links TRBV7-2 to TRBJ1-2, with a weak D call TRBD1 (6 bases). Germline V gene data show CDR1 as SGHTA and CDR2 as FQGNSA. V was cut by 3 bases and J by 7 bases, with 21 bases left in between. This CDR3 region has 16 residues. This CDR3 is CASSFPEGGAHFGYTF. CDR3 nucleotides: TGTGCCAGCAGCTTTCCCGAGGGGGGGGCGCATTTTGGCTACACCTTC. The full variable domain, completed using reference TRBV7-2 and TRBJ1-2, is GAGVSQSPSNKVTEKGKDVELRCDPISGHTALYWYRQSLGQGLEFLIYFQGNSAPDKSGLPSDRFSAERTGGSVSTLTIQRTQQEDSAVYLCASSFPEGGAHFGYTFGSGTRLTVV.

V usage is TRBV7-2 and J usage is TRBJ2-2; D gene ambiguous. In germline, CDR1 is SGHTA, CDR2 FQGNSA. The CDR3 is 13 amino acids. The ends were cut back, 4 bases at V and 3 bases at J, with 6 bases in the middle. CDR3 loop: CASSYGYTGELFF. Written as DNA, the CDR3 is TGTGCCAGCAGCTATGGTTACACCGGGGAGCTGTTTTTT.

The chain employs TRBV10-3 and TRBJ1-5; no definite D call. The CDR3 runs to 13 residues. The V gene's germline CDR1 is ENHRY and CDR2 SYGVKD. V was trimmed by 3 bases and J by 7 bases, leaving 10 bases between them. The CDR3 spells CAISDLEGQPQHF. The CDR3 DNA follows: TGTGCCATCAGTGACTTGGAAGGCCAGCCCCAGCATTTT.

The CDR3 DNA reads as TGTGCCAGCAGCTCTCCAGGGTCAGCAACAGATACGCAGTATTTT. Residues: CASSSPGSATDTQYF. The V call is TRBV7-8, the J call TRBJ2-3; D is perhaps TRBD1 (5 bases). Germline assignment: CDR1 SGHVS and CDR2 FQNEAQ. This CDR3 has 15 amino acids. V was pared by 4 bases and J by 3 bases, with 14 bases between. Using reference TRBV7-8 and TRBJ2-3 for the parts outside the CDR3, the full variable domain is GAGVSQSPRYKVAKRGQDVALRCDPISGHVSLFWYQQALGQGPEFLTYFQNEAQLDKSGLPSDRFFAERPEGSVSTLKIQRTQQEDSAVYLCASSSPGSATDTQYFGPGTRLTVL.

The rearrangement links TRBV15 to TRBJ2-3; 7 bases line up with TRBD1. With 5 bases clipped from V and 1 base from J, the junction kept 6 bases outside the gene matches. CDR3 size: 15 residues. The germline V gene encodes CDR1 LNHNV and CDR2 YYDKDF (reference sequence). DNA for the CDR3: TGTGCCACCAGCGGCGGACAGGTCCGCACAGATACGCAGTATTTT. Its translation is CATSGGQVRTDTQYF.

DNA of the CDR3: TGTGCCAGCAGTGAGCGGGGGGCGTCCTACAATGAGCAGTTCTTC. Its protein product is CASSERGASYNEQFF. The chain combines TRBV6-4 with TRBJ2-1; 8 bases fit TRBD2. The V and J ends lost 3 bases and 1 base, in that order; junction bases with no gene match: 2. Germline V gene lookup returns CDR1 MRHNA and CDR2 SNTAGT. CDR3 size: 15 residues.

This chain links TRBV30 with TRBJ2-4; maybe TRBD1 (5 bases). CDR3 length equals 15 residues. V lost 1 base to trimming and J lost 0 bases, with 10 bases between them. Germline V lookup: CDR1 GTSNPN, CDR2 SVGIG (reference sequence). CDR3 sequence reads: CAWSAGYLAKNIQYF. DNA of the CDR3: TGTGCCTGGAGTGCAGGGTACCTAGCCAAAAACATTCAGTACTTC. Filled out from reference TRBV30 and TRBJ2-4, the complete variable domain reads SQTIHQWPATLVQPVGSPLSLECTVEGTSNPNLYWYRQAAGRGLQLLFYSVGIGQISSEVPQNLSASRPQDRQFILSSKKLLLSDSGFYLCAWSAGYLAKNIQYFGAGTRLSVL.

The CDR3 is CASSRDPGAGYTF. CDR3 nucleotides: TGTGCCAGCAGCAGGGATCCCGGCGCGGGCTACACCTTC. The chain has TRBV2 and TRBJ1-2, with a weak D call TRBD1 (5 bases). This CDR3 has 13 residues. The ends were cut back, 6 bases at V and 8 bases at J, with 16 bases in the middle. In germline, CDR1 is SNHLY, CDR2 FYNNEI.

The chain employs TRBV28 and TRBJ1-2; 10 bases map to TRBD1. Germline CDR1 and CDR2: MDHEN and SYDVKM. This CDR3 contains 14 residues. V shed 5 bases and J 4 bases; nucleotides not matched to a gene: 4. The CDR3 DNA reads as TGTGCCAGCAGTACCGGGACAGGGGTCTATGGCTACACCTTC. This gives the protein CASSTGTGVYGYTF.

V and J are TRBV6-1 and TRBJ1-4; D uncertain. V was pared by 2 bases and J by 17 bases, with 9 bases between. The CDR3 runs 10 residues. CDR1 and CDR2 (germline): MNHNS, SASEGT. DNA for the CDR3: TGTGCCAGCAGTGAAATCGGCATTTTTTTT. It yields the protein CASSEIGIFF.

The V call is TRBV27, the J call TRBJ1-1; D gene unclear. Per germline, CDR1 MNHEY and CDR2 SMNVEV (reference sequence). The CDR3 runs 15 residues. V was cut by 5 bases and J by 1 base, with 14 bases left in between. For the CDR3, the DNA is TGTGCCAGCAGTGGTATCCTCTTCGGGAACACTGAAGCTTTCTTT. This gives the protein CASSGILFGNTEAFF.

The genes are TRBV7-2 and TRBJ2-3; D is uncertain. CDR1 and CDR2 from the germline V gene are SGHTA and FQGNSA. V was shortened by 2 bases and J by 4 bases, with 4 bases between the two germline ends. The CDR3 is 12 residues long. CDR3 in DNA: TGTGCCAGCAGCTTATATGCAGATACGCAGTATTTT. Translated, it gives CASSLYADTQYF.

In this sample, this clone turned up a few times. The chain is built from TRBV4-1 and TRBJ1-2; perhaps TRBD1 as D (5 bases). Germline lookup yields CDR1 MGHRA and CDR2 YSYEKL. The CDR3 sequence is 16 residues long. The V end lost 1 base, the J end lost 7 bases, and 19 bases lay between the germline ends. CDR3 nucleotide sequence: TGCGCCAGCAGCCAAGCTAATGCGGGGACCGAGGCTGGCTACACCTTC. Translated: CASSQANAGTEAGYTF.

The V gene is TRBV7-2, the J gene TRBJ2-1; D unclear. This CDR3 spans 12 amino acids. Between the trimmed V and J ends, which lost 2 bases and 6 bases, there was a span of 5 bases. The germline V gene has CDR1 SGHTA and CDR2 FQGNSA. The CDR3 is CASSLLSNEQFF. The CDR3, as DNA: TGTGCCAGCAGCTTACTATCCAATGAGCAGTTCTTC.

The rearrangement links TRBV19 to TRBJ1-5; 7 bases are a match to TRBD1. The CDR3 is 14 residues long. V lost 4 bases, J lost 0 bases, and 0 bases stayed unmatched. Germline V gene data show CDR1 as LNHDA and CDR2 as SQIVND (reference sequence). CDR3 in DNA: TGTGCCAGTAGTAGGACAGGTAGCAATCAGCCCCAGCATTTT. Translated, it gives CASSRTGSNQPQHF.

This chain joins TRBV28 and TRBJ1-3; possible D gene TRBD1, 6 bases. CDR1 and CDR2 (germline): MDHEN, SYDVKM. V was shortened by 8 bases and J by 0 bases, with 11 bases between the two germline ends. This CDR3 comprises 14 residues. The CDR3 nucleotides are TGTGCCAGCCTGGGGGGGCTCTCTGGAAACACCATATATTTT. Translating it yields CASLGGLSGNTIYF.

The J gene is TRBJ1-6, the V gene TRBV6-5, with 9 bases aligning to TRBD1. This CDR3 region has 14 residues. The V gene's germline CDR1 is MNHEY and CDR2 SVGAGI. V lost 4 bases and J lost 10; bases outside the gene matches: 5. The CDR3 spells CASSWQGQGSPLHF. The CDR3 DNA follows: TGTGCCAGCAGTTGGCAGGGACAGGGCTCACCCCTCCACTTT.

This chain connects TRBV21-1 to TRBJ2-3; TRBD2, the table's D call, was not compared with the DNA. TRBV21-1 is classified as a pseudogene. The CDR3 is made up of 21 amino acids. CDR3: CASRFGRTSGPETASTDTQYF. CDR3 sequence (DNA): TGTGCCAGCAGGTTTGGGAGGACTAGCGGGCCAGAGACTGCTAGCACAGATACGCAGTATTTT.

The chain is built from TRBV7-8 and TRBJ1-5, with D perhaps matching TRBD1 (5 bases). V lost 8 bases to trimming and J lost 6 bases, with 20 bases between them. In germline, CDR1 is SGHVS, CDR2 FQNEAQ. The CDR3 contains 15 residues. CDR3 protein: CASGLGRLGGQPQHF. CDR3 DNA sequence: TGTGCCAGCGGGTTGGGGCGCCTGGGCGGTCAGCCCCAGCATTTT. Full variable domain (rest looked up from reference TRBV7-8 and TRBJ1-5): GAGVSQSPRYKVAKRGQDVALRCDPISGHVSLFWYQQALGQGPEFLTYFQNEAQLDKSGLPSDRFFAERPEGSVSTLKIQRTQQEDSAVYLCASGLGRLGGQPQHFGDGTRLSIL.

For this clone: The same CDR3 also results from other DNA sequences found in this sample. The chain joins TRBV11-1 to TRBJ2-5, with D tentatively TRBD1 or TRBD2 (6 bases each). Looked up from germline, CDR1 is SGHAT and CDR2 is FQDESV (reference sequence). The V end lost 2 bases, the J end lost 1 base, and 8 bases lay between the germline ends. The CDR3 is 14 residues long. The CDR3 DNA reads TGTGCCAGCAGCTTAACGGGGGCCCAAGAGACCCAGTACTTC. Protein product: CASSLTGAQETQYF.

The chain links TRBV11-2 to TRBJ1-6; D gene unclear. Germline values: CDR1 SGHAT, CDR2 FQNNGV. V shed 2 bases and J shed 0 bases, with 8 bases lying between them. There are 16 residues in the CDR3. DNA of the CDR3: TGTGCCAGCAGCTTAACCGCGGGCTCCTATAATTCACCCCTCCACTTT. Translation gives CASSLTAGSYNSPLHF.

This clone appeared once. The chain combines TRBV30 with TRBJ2-7; TRBD2 might be the D (6 bases). Trimming left V 5 bases short and J 6 bases short, with 20 bases between. Germline loops: CDR1 GTSNPN, CDR2 SVGIG (reference sequence). The CDR3 totals 14 residues. Here the CDR3 DNA reads TGTGCCTGGGGGATTTCTAGCGTAGGGAGCGAGCAGTACTTC. The encoded protein is CAWGISSVGSEQYF.